The rows below give T cell receptor beta chains drawn from one sample of a study of T cells after yellow fever vaccination. TCRdb fed the 5' RACE reads into MiXCR, producing one record per CDR3 protein. The table has some 600,000 distinct CDR3 sequences, about a sixth seen once. Source: PBMCs, taken 5 to 6 days after the first yellow fever vaccination. Every receptor here comes from a man younger than 30 who received the YFV17D yellow fever vaccine. CDR3s include the opening cysteine and the closing phenylalanine or tryptophan. A D gene is named only where the DNA matches it firmly. Size tells how often a clone was seen (once, few, many) or the class of an expanded clone, and some rows leave it out.

len,v_gene,j_gene,abundance,d_gene,CDR3nt,CDR3aa
16,TRBV11-2,TRBJ2-7,NA,TRBD2,TGTGCCAGCAGCCCTCCCAAAAGCGGGGGCTCCTACGAGCAGTACTTC,CASSPPKSGGSYEQYF
14,TRBV5-1,TRBJ1-1,few,TRBD1,TGCGCCAGCAGCCCCCAGGGGGCGCGGACTGAAGCTTTCTTT,CASSPQGARTEAFF
16,TRBV5-1,TRBJ2-7,NA,TRBD2,TGCGCCAGCAGCTTGGCCGGGACTAGCGGGGTCGGCGAGCAGTACTTC,CASSLAGTSGVGEQYF
12,TRBV2,TRBJ2-3,NA,NA,TGTGCCAGCCGGGACGAAACAGATACGCAGTATTTT,CASRDETDTQYF
15,TRBV20-1,TRBJ2-1,NA,TRBD2,TGCAGTGCTAGGGGTGCTAGCGGGGGTTACAATGAGCAGTTCTTC,CSARGASGGYNEQFF
16,TRBV9,TRBJ2-1,NA,NA,TGTGCCAGCAGCGTAGCGGGGGGACAGACCTACAATGAGCAGTTCTTC,CASSVAGGQTYNEQFF
18,TRBV7-3,TRBJ2-1,NA,TRBD2,TGTGCCAGCAGCCGGATAGCGGGGGGCCCAGGCTCCTACAATGAGCAGTTCTTC,CASSRIAGGPGSYNEQFF
13,TRBV9,TRBJ2-2,NA,NA,TGTGCCAGCAGCGTAGCCAGCGCCGGGAAGCTGTTTTTT,CASSVASAGKLFF
11,TRBV29-1,TRBJ1-2,NA,NA,TGCAGCGTTGGACAGATCTATGGCTACACCTTC,CSVGQIYGYTF
11,TRBV29-1,TRBJ1-1,once,NA,TGCAGCGTTTTCGGAGACCCTGAAGCTTTCTTT,CSVFGDPEAFF
11,TRBV30,TRBJ1-2,NA,NA,TGTGCCTGGACCGGAATCTATGGCTACACCTTC,CAWTGIYGYTF
14,TRBV7-9,TRBJ2-1,NA,NA,TGTGCCAGCAGCTCCGCTGGAGGGAGGTATGAGCAGTTCTTC,CASSSAGGRYEQFF
13,TRBV7-7,TRBJ2-2,NA,NA,TGTGCCAGCAGCGGGGAATACACCGGGGAGCTGTTTTTT,CASSGEYTGELFF
16,TRBV18,TRBJ2-7,NA,TRBD1,TGTGCCAGCTCCCCCCCGACAGGGGATCCGTCCTACGAGCAGTACTTC,CASSPPTGDPSYEQYF
13,TRBV24-1,TRBJ2-1,NA,NA,TGTGCCACCAGTGACCGACGACACTCAGGCCAGTTCTTC,CATSDRRHSGQFF
16,TRBV4-1,TRBJ2-3,few,NA,TGCGCCAGCAGCCAAGTTCACCTCATCGTAGCAGATACGCAGTATTTT,CASSQVHLIVADTQYF
16,TRBV3-1,TRBJ1-6,NA,NA,TGTGCCAGCAGCCGCACGGAATTTGTCTATAATTCACCCCTCCACTTT,CASSRTEFVYNSPLHF
14,TRBV9,TRBJ1-1,many,NA,TGTGCCAGCAGCCCCCAGGAAGGAGGACCTGAAGCTTTCTTT,CASSPQEGGPEAFF
17,TRBV5-1,TRBJ2-1,many,TRBD1,TGCGCCAGCAGCCCACCGACCGGGACAGAATCCTACAATGAGCAGTTCTTC,CASSPPTGTESYNEQFF
14,TRBV20-1,TRBJ2-2,NA,TRBD2,TGCAGTGCTAGTCGGGGGGGGATAGCCGGGGAGCTGTTTTTT,CSASRGGIAGELFF
15,TRBV5-1,TRBJ1-6,NA,NA,TGCGCCAGCAGCTTGGTGGAGGGGGTCGGTTCACCCCTCCACTTT,CASSLVEGVGSPLHF
15,TRBV20-1,TRBJ2-3,few,NA,TGCAGTGCTAGAGATCGCGTTCGTGTGGCGGATACGCAGTATTTT,CSARDRVRVADTQYF
18,TRBV6-5,TRBJ1-2,NA,NA,TGTGCCAGCAGTTACTCGTGGGGGCAAGGGGGAGGAAACTATGGCTACACCTTC,CASSYSWGQGGGNYGYTF
15,TRBV9,TRBJ1-1,few,NA,TGTGCCAGCAGCGTAGACGGAGGGACTTTCACTGAAGCTTTCTTT,CASSVDGGTFTEAFF
13,TRBV10-3,TRBJ2-7,NA,NA,TGTGCCATCCATAAGGGGGGGGGCGACGAGCAGTACTTC,CAIHKGGGDEQYF
15,TRBV10-3,TRBJ1-4,few,NA,TGTGCCACCAAGACTGGGGGTGCAACTAATGAAAAACTGTTTTTT,CATKTGGATNEKLFF
17,TRBV6-2/TRBV6-3,TRBJ2-1,NA,NA,TGTGCCAGCAGTTACTCGCCTCAGGGGGACTACCTCAATGAGCAGTTCTTC,CASSYSPQGDYLNEQFF
13,TRBV6-2/TRBV6-3,TRBJ1-5,NA,NA,TGTGCCACCCTAAGAGGGCCAAATCAGCCCCAGCATTTT,CATLRGPNQPQHF
15,TRBV4-1,TRBJ2-7,many,TRBD1,TGCGCCAGCAGCTCACGGACAGGGCCGTTGGGCGAGCAGTACTTC,CASSSRTGPLGEQYF
12,TRBV29-1,TRBJ2-5,NA,NA,TGCAGCGTTGAAGAGGGGTCAGAGACCCAGTACTTC,CSVEEGSETQYF
14,TRBV5-1,TRBJ1-1,NA,NA,TGCGCCAGCAGCCTCTACACTGGAGACACTGAAGCTTTCTTT,CASSLYTGDTEAFF
14,TRBV13,TRBJ2-5,few,TRBD2,TGTGCCAGCAGCTTACTAGCGGGGAAAGAGACCCAGTACTTC,CASSLLAGKETQYF
13,TRBV29-1,TRBJ1-2,NA,NA,TGCAGCGGTTTTCCCGGGTCTGGGGGCGGCTACACCTTC,CSGFPGSGGGYTF
16,TRBV7-9,TRBJ1-5,few,TRBD1,TGTGCCAGCAGCCACACCGGACAGGGGATGAATCAGCCCCAGCATTTT,CASSHTGQGMNQPQHF
15,TRBV7-9,TRBJ1-2,NA,TRBD1,TGTGCCAGCAGCTCACCCGACAGGGGCCGGCGGGGCTACACCTTC,CASSSPDRGRRGYTF
11,TRBV20-1,TRBJ1-1,many,TRBD1,TGCAGTGCCCGGACAGGGGCCGAAGCTTTCTTT,CSARTGAEAFF
16,TRBV7-9,TRBJ2-5,NA,TRBD1,TGTGCCAGCAGCGCCGGTGACAGGGGCATTCAAGAGACCCAGTACTTC,CASSAGDRGIQETQYF
13,TRBV12-3/TRBV12-4,TRBJ2-3,NA,NA,TGTGCCAGCAGCTCATTCCCCCCAGATACGCAGTATTTT,CASSSFPPDTQYF
13,TRBV6-6,TRBJ2-2,few,NA,TGTGCCACACAACAGGGATCCACCGGGGAGCTGTTTTTT,CATQQGSTGELFF
14,TRBV27,TRBJ1-5,NA,NA,TGTGCCAGCAGTTTTGTCGGGGGGGGTCAGCCCCAGCATTTT,CASSFVGGGQPQHF
15,TRBV12-3/TRBV12-4,TRBJ1-4,many,NA,TGTGCCAGCAGTTTAGCCGGACATAGTCGTGAAAAACTGTTTTTT,CASSLAGHSREKLFF